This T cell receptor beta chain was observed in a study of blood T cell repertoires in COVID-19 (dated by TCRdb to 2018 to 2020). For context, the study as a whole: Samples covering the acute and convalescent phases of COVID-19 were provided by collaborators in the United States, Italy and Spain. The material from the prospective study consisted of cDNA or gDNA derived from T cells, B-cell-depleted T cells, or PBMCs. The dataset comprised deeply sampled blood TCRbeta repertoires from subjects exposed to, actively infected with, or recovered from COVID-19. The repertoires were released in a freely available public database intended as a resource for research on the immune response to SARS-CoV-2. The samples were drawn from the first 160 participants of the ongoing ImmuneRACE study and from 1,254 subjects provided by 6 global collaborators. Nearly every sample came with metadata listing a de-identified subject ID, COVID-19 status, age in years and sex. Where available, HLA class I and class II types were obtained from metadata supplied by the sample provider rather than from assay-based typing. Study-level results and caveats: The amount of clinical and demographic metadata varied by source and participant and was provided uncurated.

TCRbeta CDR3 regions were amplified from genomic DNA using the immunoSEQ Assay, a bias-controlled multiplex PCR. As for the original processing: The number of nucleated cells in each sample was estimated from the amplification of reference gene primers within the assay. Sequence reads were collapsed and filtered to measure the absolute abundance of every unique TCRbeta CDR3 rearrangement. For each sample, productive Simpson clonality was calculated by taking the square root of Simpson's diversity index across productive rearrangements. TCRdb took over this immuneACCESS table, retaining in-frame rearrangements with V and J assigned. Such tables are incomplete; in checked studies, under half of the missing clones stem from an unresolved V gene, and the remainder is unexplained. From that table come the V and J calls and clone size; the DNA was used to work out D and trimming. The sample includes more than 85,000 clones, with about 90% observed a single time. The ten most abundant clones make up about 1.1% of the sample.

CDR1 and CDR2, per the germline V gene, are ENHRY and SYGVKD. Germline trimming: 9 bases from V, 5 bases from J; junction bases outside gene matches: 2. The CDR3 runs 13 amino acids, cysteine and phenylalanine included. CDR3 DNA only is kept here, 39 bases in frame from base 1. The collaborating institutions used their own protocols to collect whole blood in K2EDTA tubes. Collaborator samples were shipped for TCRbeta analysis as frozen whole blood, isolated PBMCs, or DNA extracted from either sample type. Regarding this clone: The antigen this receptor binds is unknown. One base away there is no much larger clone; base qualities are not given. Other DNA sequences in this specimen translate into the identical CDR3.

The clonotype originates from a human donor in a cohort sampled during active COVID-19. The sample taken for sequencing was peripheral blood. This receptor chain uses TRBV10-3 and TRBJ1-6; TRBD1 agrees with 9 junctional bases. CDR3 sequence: CAIRTGDNSPLHF. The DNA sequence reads TGTGCCATTCGGACAGGGGATAATTCACCCCTCCACTTT.